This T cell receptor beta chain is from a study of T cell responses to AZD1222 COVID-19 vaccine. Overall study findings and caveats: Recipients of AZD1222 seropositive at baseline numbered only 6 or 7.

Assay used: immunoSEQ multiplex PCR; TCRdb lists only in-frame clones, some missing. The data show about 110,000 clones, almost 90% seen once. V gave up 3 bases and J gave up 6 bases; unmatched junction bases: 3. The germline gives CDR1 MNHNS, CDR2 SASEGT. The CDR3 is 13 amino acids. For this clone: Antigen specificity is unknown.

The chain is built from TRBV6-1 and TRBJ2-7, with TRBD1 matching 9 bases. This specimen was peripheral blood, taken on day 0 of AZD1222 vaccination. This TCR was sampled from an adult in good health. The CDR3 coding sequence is TGTGCCAGCAGTGAGGGGACAGGGAGCGAGCAGTACTTC. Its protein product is CASSEGTGSEQYF.